The 4 T cell receptor beta chains in this list originate from one sample, sequenced in a study of T cell responses to AZD1222 COVID-19 vaccine. TCRdb's table, derived via immunoSEQ multiplex PCR, lists solely in-frame clones and lacks some. The repertoire holds about 150,000 clones, under 95% seen once, with approximately 3.6% in the top ten. The source material was peripheral blood, sampled 28 days after the second AZD1222 dose. These receptors came from an adult who received the AZD1222 COVID-19 vaccine.

This clone was seen a handful of times. The J gene is TRBJ2-7, the V gene TRBV27; 9 nucleotides agree with TRBD1. The trim removed 4 bases at V and 0 bases at J, leaving 10 bases unmatched. The CDR3 covers 17 residues. The germline V gene encodes CDR1 MNHEY and CDR2 SMNVEV (reference sequence). The CDR3, as DNA: TGTGCCAGCAGTTCCTTCTTCGCGGGACAGGGCTCCTACGAGCAGTACTTC. Its protein product is CASSSFFAGQGSYEQYF.

The gene calls are TRBV19 and TRBJ2-1, with TRBD2 matching 13 bases. The CDR3 consists of 17 residues. Germline CDR1 and CDR2: LNHDA and SQIVND (reference sequence). After removal of 5 bases from V and 5 bases from J, the junction contained 9 bases not matched to a gene. For the CDR3, the DNA is TGTGCCAGTAGTCCGTGGACTAGCGGGAGTTTCCACAATGAGCAGTTCTTC. Translation: CASSPWTSGSFHNEQFF.

This sequence joins TRBV9 and TRBJ1-5; D is uncertain. Trimming left V 2 bases short and J 4 bases short, with 7 bases between. The CDR3 extends over 13 amino acids. In germline, CDR1 is SGDLS, CDR2 YYNGEE. The CDR3 bases are TGTGCCAGCAGCGTTAGTGAGAATCAGCCCCAGCATTTT. This gives the protein CASSVSENQPQHF.

V is TRBV7-9 and J is TRBJ1-2, with TRBD1 identical over 7 bases. The germline V gene has CDR1 SEHNR and CDR2 FQNEAQ (reference sequence). The trim removed 1 base at V and 3 bases at J, leaving 2 bases unmatched. The CDR3 totals 14 residues. In nucleotides, the CDR3 is TGTGCCAGCAGCTTAGATACAGGGGACTATGGCTACACCTTC. Amino acids: CASSLDTGDYGYTF.